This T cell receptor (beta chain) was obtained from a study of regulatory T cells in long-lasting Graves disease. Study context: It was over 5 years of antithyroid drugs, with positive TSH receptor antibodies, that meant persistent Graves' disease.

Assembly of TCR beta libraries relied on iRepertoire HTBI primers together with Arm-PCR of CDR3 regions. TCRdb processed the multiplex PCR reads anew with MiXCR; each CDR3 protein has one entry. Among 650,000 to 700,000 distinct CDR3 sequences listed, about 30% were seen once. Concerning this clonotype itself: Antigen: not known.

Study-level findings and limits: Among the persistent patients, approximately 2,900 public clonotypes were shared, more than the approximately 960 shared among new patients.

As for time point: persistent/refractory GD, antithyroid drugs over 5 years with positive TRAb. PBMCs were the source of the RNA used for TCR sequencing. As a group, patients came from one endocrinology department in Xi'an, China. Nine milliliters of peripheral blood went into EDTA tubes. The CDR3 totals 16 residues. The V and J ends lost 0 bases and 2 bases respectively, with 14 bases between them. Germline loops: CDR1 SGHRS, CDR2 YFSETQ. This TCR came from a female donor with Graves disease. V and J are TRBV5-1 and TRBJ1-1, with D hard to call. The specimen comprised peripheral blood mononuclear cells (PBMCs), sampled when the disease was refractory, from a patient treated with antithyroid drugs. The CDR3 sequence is CASSLVPPPGNTEAFF. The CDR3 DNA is TGCGCCAGCAGCTTGGTCCCCCCACCGGGAAACACTGAAGCTTTCTTT.